Sequencing of this TCR beta chain was carried out in a study of blood T cells in healthy people across ages (dated by TCRdb to 2014 to 2015). With regard to the full study: Template switching captured roughly one uniquely barcoded TCR beta cDNA molecule per two T cells in model experiments. To track age-related changes in TCR beta repertoire diversity, the study relied on deep sequencing normalized with unique cDNA molecular identifiers. Four age groups were formed from the donors: young (average approximately 17 years), middle-aged (approximately 39), aged (around 68) and long-lived (approximately 80). To avoid experimental bias, donors of different ages were distributed randomly across sequencing lanes. Two additional independent replicas of 1 million unique cDNA reads from the same blood draw were analyzed for two donors (one aged 18 to 30 and one aged 80 or older).

The donors were 40 or so Caucasian individuals from Russia, aged roughly 6 to 100 years, who were systemically healthy. Each donor gave about 9.7 milliliters of peripheral blood, drawn into EDTA-treated Vacutainer tubes. Ficoll-Paque density-gradient centrifugation was used to isolate PBMCs, with at least 7 million per sample. Trizol reagent was used to extract total RNA from PBMCs, with at least 6 micrograms per sample. Naive CD45RAhigh/CD27high T cell percentages were measured by flow cytometry on a PBMC aliquot from every donor. The method was 5' RACE. The second PCR ran for roughly 7 to 12 cycles and used a J-beta primer mix along with a sample-barcoded 5' primer. A unique molecular identifier was introduced onto each TCR beta cDNA molecule by a template-switch 5' adaptor carrying 12 random nucleotides. At least 3 million CDR3-containing paired-end reads were obtained from each sample. First-strand cDNA synthesis was performed from all RNA using the Mint cDNA synthesis kit, with priming by a TRBC-specific oligonucleotide. All cDNA was treated with uracil-DNA glycosylase and then went through a first 18-cycle PCR with the universal primers M1SS and BC2_uni_R. From the authors' description of their analysis: For normalization, 1 million high-quality reads, each with a distinct molecular identifier, were randomly selected from each sample. Instead of being binned into consensus sequences, reads with shared molecular identifiers were discarded. CDR3 identification, clonotype clustering and error correction used MiTCR with a Q25 quality threshold and the strictest error-elimination algorithm. A nonparametric unseen species model with Euler transformation was used to estimate lower-bound total TCR beta diversity. The public reads were quality trimmed at Q25 with fastp and then assembled into clones with MiXCR by TCRdb, keeping productive beta chains. Entries are consolidated by CDR3 protein sequence, retaining the most common genes and DNA. These V and J calls rely on TCRdb rather than the paper's analysis. For this sample there are around 2 million distinct CDR3 sequences; roughly two fifths appear just once. The ten largest account for roughly 23% of the sample.

This clonotype was counted ten times or more. Its antigen is not yet known. No much larger clonotype is one base removed from it; base qualities were not supplied. The cysteine opens and the phenylalanine closes a CDR3 of 13 amino acids. The retained sequence is limited to the CDR3, 39 bases, with the frame set at the first base. Looking up the germline V gene yields CDR1 SGDLS and CDR2 YYNGEE. The germline ends are 12 bases apart after V is trimmed by 4 bases and J by 5 bases. General findings and caveats noted by the study authors: Because profiling used bulk unsorted PBMCs, naive and antigen-experienced compartments could not be compared conclusively. Because the CMV infection status of the donors was unknown, age-related changes in expanded clonotypes may potentially have been confounded. Estimates of total diversity based on one million sequenced T cells were regarded as lower bounds and as underestimates. The percentage of naive T cells measured by flow cytometry correlated strongly with observed TCR beta diversity. Compared with the aged group, the long-lived group had more naive CD4+ T cells, fewer expanded clones and increased TCR diversity, suggesting age selection. Observed TCR beta diversity per million T cells fell roughly linearly with age, and a significant reduction was already apparent by age around 44.

This TCR was sampled from a human donor in good health. The rearranged chain carries TRBV9 and TRBJ1-2; D gene: possibly TRBD1, on 6 matching bases. The specimen sequenced was blood. In nucleotide form, the sequence is TGTGCCAGCAGCTTGCAACAGGGATATGGCTACACCTTC. This sequence encodes CASSLQQGYGYTF.